The TCR beta chain under discussion was sequenced for a study of blood T cell repertoires in COVID-19. Study overall: From the United States, Italy and Spain came samples of acute and convalescent COVID-19.

Source study methods: Amplification of reference gene primers provided the estimated nucleated cell counts. Profiled with immunoSEQ multiplex PCR; TCRdb holds only in-frame clones, not every one. D and trimming come from the DNA, and the V and J calls and clone size come from that table. This sample carries 85,000 to 90,000 clones, roughly 78% of them seen once, and the ten largest clones take 1.2%. The CDR3 has 17 amino acids. Trimming pared 4 bases from V and 4 bases from J, leaving 19 bases between. CDR1 and CDR2 (germline): LGHDT, YNNKEL (reference sequence). The sample consisted of peripheral blood. The sequence came from a woman older than 75 with acute or convalescent COVID-19. The chain uses TRBV3-1 (or the pseudogene TRBV3-2) and TRBJ2-2; possible D gene TRBD2, 5 bases. DNA of the CDR3: TGTGCCAGCAGCCCGACCCGAACTAGTACGGCCACCGGGGAGCTGTTTTTT. Its translation: CASSPTRTSTATGELFF.